One sample yielded the 24 T cell receptor beta chains listed below, sequenced in a study of T cell responses to AZD1222 COVID-19 vaccine. Produced via immunoSEQ multiplex PCR; TCRdb's table is partial and in-frame only. The data contain roughly 70,000 clones, around 90% of them singletons. This specimen consisted of peripheral blood, obtained 28 days after the second dose of the MenACWY control vaccine. The receptors originated from an adult who received the MenACWY meningococcal vaccine as a control.

J is TRBJ2-1 and V is TRBV6-6; D remains ambiguous. V was trimmed by 5 bases and J by 8 bases, leaving 13 bases between them. Germline CDR1 reads MNHNY; CDR2 reads SVGAGI (reference sequence). The CDR3 length is 13 residues. The CDR3 nucleotides are TGTGCCAGCAGTCCACCAGGCAGTTATGAGCAGTTCTTC. Its translation: CASSPPGSYEQFF.

The J gene is TRBJ2-7, the V gene TRBV7-3, with D maybe TRBD2 (6 bases). Per germline, CDR1 SGHTA and CDR2 FQGTGA. Trimming took 8 bases from V and 6 from J, leaving 20 bases between them. CDR3 length equals 14 residues. The CDR3: CASSGTGLGGEQYF. The CDR3 nucleotides read TGTGCCAGCTCGGGGACTGGACTCGGGGGCGAGCAGTACTTC.

The CDR3 region is CASRGHIRSSYNEQFF. CDR3 nucleotide sequence: TGTGCCAGCAGGGGACACATTAGGTCAAGCTACAATGAGCAGTTCTTC. The chain employs TRBV28 and TRBJ2-1; D perhaps matches TRBD1 (6 bases). The length of the CDR3 is 16 residues. Germline CDR1 MDHEN, CDR2 SYDVKM. Trimming stripped 6 bases from V and 3 bases from J, with 18 bases between.

The chain recombines TRBV12-3 or TRBV12-4 with TRBJ2-1; D uncertain. This CDR3 has 13 residues. Trimming cost V 4 bases and J 7 bases, with 11 bases left between them. The CDR3 DNA reads TGTGCCAGCAGTTGGTCAGGACGGAATGAGCAGTTCTTC. It yields the protein CASSWSGRNEQFF.

The rearrangement links TRBV19 to TRBJ1-5; D is unresolved. V lost 3 bases, J lost 9 bases, and 18 bases lay in between. This CDR3 is 15 amino acids long. The germline gives CDR1 LNHDA, CDR2 SQIVND (reference sequence). CDR3 DNA sequence: TGTGCCAGTAGTATGCCCTCACAGATCGTGGGGCCCCAGCATTTT. It translates to CASSMPSQIVGPQHF.

This chain links TRBV3-1 (or the pseudogene TRBV3-2) with TRBJ2-3, with TRBD1 matching 7 bases. The CDR3 is 13 residues long. V lost 4 bases, J lost 3 bases, and 1 base stayed unmatched. CDR1 is LGHDT and CDR2 is YNNKEL in the germline V gene (reference sequence). The CDR3: CASSPGGTDTQYF. The CDR3 coding sequence is TGTGCCAGCAGCCCAGGGGGTACAGATACGCAGTATTTT.

The chain is built from TRBV2 and TRBJ1-4; TRBD1 matches at 10 bases. Germline CDR1 reads SNHLY; CDR2 reads FYNNEI. The CDR3 runs 14 residues. The V gene end was trimmed by 7 bases and the J gene end by 6 bases; junction bases not matched to a gene: 5. Written as DNA, the CDR3 is TGTGCCAGCACCGTGGACAGGGGGTATGAAAAACTGTTTTTT. It translates to CASTVDRGYEKLFF.

J is TRBJ1-2 and V is TRBV5-1; no clear D. V was cut by 1 base and J by 5 bases, with 6 bases left in between. The CDR3 spans 12 residues. The germline CDR1 and CDR2 sequences are SGHRS and YFSETQ. The CDR3 is CASSLNQYGYTF. The CDR3 DNA is TGCGCCAGCAGCTTGAATCAGTATGGCTACACCTTC.

The rearrangement uses TRBV12-3 or TRBV12-4 and TRBJ2-1; D not certain. The CDR3 has 12 residues. V was clipped by 5 bases and J by 7 bases, with 9 bases between them. CDR3 in DNA: TGTGCCAGCAGTAACATGGGGAATGAGCAGTTCTTC. This encodes CASSNMGNEQFF.

This clone was seen a single time. The J gene is TRBJ1-5, the V gene TRBV19; D unclear. Germline V gene lookup returns CDR1 LNHDA and CDR2 SQIVND (reference sequence). CDR3 length: 16 residues. Trimming removed 3 bases from V and 5 bases from J, with 17 bases in between. CDR3 sequence reads: CASSISAGSFHQPQHF. The CDR3 DNA reads as TGTGCCAGTAGTATTAGCGCCGGCAGCTTCCATCAGCCCCAGCATTTT. Looking up the rest from reference TRBV19 and TRBJ1-5 gives the full variable domain: DGGITQSPKYLFRKEGQNVTLSCEQNLNHDAMYWYRQDPGQGLRLIYYSQIVNDFQKGDIAEGYSVSREKKESFPLTVTSAQKNPTAFYLCASSISAGSFHQPQHFGDGTRLSIL.

The rearrangement links TRBV19 to TRBJ2-7; tentatively, D is TRBD2 (5 bases). This CDR3 has 13 residues. V was trimmed by 0 bases and J by 6 bases, leaving 9 bases between them. CDR1 is LNHDA and CDR2 is SQIVND in the germline V gene (reference sequence). The CDR3 here is CASSIEQRGEQYF. In DNA form, the CDR3 reads TGTGCCAGTAGTATAGAACAACGGGGCGAGCAGTACTTC.

This clone is a singleton in its sample. This rearrangement joins TRBV5-1 to TRBJ2-7; D might be TRBD1 (5 bases). The CDR3 is 14 residues long. CDR1 is SGHRS and CDR2 is YFSETQ in the germline V gene. V lost 0 bases, J lost 5 bases, and 12 bases lay in between. The CDR3 region has the DNA TGCGCCAGCAGCTTGGATAGGGGCTGGAACGAGCAGTACTTC. Translating it yields CASSLDRGWNEQYF.

This clone was counted between two and nine times. This chain uses TRBV29-1 with TRBJ2-5, with D perhaps matching TRBD1 or TRBD2 (5 bases each). Per the germline V gene, CDR1 is SQVTM and CDR2 is ANQGSEA. Trimming removed 8 bases from V and 1 base from J, with 14 bases in between. CDR3 length equals 13 residues. Here the CDR3 reads CSTGASGQETQYF. The DNA for the CDR3 is TGCAGCACCGGGGCTTCGGGCCAAGAGACCCAGTACTTC.

The rearrangement joins TRBV6-6 to TRBJ2-2; maybe TRBD1 (5 bases). Deletions cut 4 bases from V and 5 bases from J, with 14 bases between. The germline V gene has CDR1 MNHNY and CDR2 SVGAGI (reference sequence). The CDR3 runs 15 residues. The CDR3 loop is CASSSPQGGTGELFF. The CDR3 DNA follows: TGTGCCAGCAGTTCCCCCCAGGGTGGGACCGGGGAGCTGTTTTTT.

V gene TRBV29-1 combines with J gene TRBJ1-1, with D unresolved. CDR1 and CDR2 (germline): SQVTM, ANQGSEA. The CDR3 is 13 residues long. V lost 7 bases and J lost 2, with 14 bases in between. The CDR3 DNA follows: TGCAGCGCGGTCAGAAGTTCAAACACTGAAGCTTTCTTT. It is translated as CSAVRSSNTEAFF.

The chain uses TRBV28 and TRBJ2-7; TRBD1 might be the D (5 bases). CDR3 size: 15 residues. CDR1 and CDR2 from the germline V gene are MDHEN and SYDVKM. The ends were cut back, 3 bases at V and 6 bases at J, with 18 bases in the middle. CDR3 region: CASSLGPGSLTEQYF. The CDR3 coding sequence is TGTGCCAGCAGTTTGGGTCCAGGGTCTCTCACCGAGCAGTACTTC.

The chain has TRBV5-1 and TRBJ2-7; 10 nucleotides align to TRBD2. The CDR3 loop spans 19 amino acids. Germline CDR1 reads SGHRS; CDR2 reads YFSETQ. V shed 6 bases, J shed 6 bases, and the junction held 24 bases outside the gene matches. CDR3 DNA: TGCGCCAGCACCCGGACTCGGGCTAGCGGGAGTCGCGCCGTCCTCGAGCAGTACTTC. This codes for CASTRTRASGSRAVLEQYF.

This chain connects TRBV12-3 or TRBV12-4 to TRBJ1-5; D is unclear. This CDR3 has 11 residues. Trimming removed 6 bases from V and 9 bases from J, with 9 bases in between. The CDR3 DNA reads TGTGCCAGCAGACAAGAGGGGCCCCAGCATTTT. Translation gives CASRQEGPQHF.

The table lists this clone with a count of one. The gene calls are TRBV19 and TRBJ1-6, with D uncertain. V shed 4 bases and J shed 15 bases, with 16 bases lying between them. The CDR3 totals 13 residues. CDR1 LNHDA and CDR2 SQIVND come from the germline V gene (reference sequence). CDR3 nucleotide sequence: TGTGCCAGTAGTAGCTCGACTGGCTTCGTCCTCCACTTT. Amino acids: CASSSSTGFVLHF.

The V call is TRBV9, the J call TRBJ2-7, with TRBD1 matching 10 bases. The germline gives CDR1 SGDLS, CDR2 YYNGEE. The CDR3 consists of 15 residues. The ends lost 4 bases at V and 2 bases at J; junction bases unmatched: 6. The chain's CDR3 is CASSSRDRGPYEQYF. Here the CDR3 DNA reads TGTGCCAGCAGCTCCCGGGACAGGGGCCCCTACGAGCAGTACTTC.

This rearrangement joins TRBV25-1 to TRBJ2-2, with D uncertain. Germline-derived CDR1 and CDR2 are MGHDK and SYGVNS. There are 15 residues in the CDR3. The ends were cut back, 0 bases at V and 6 bases at J, with 11 bases in the middle. Written as DNA, the CDR3 is TGTGCCAGCAGTGAATATGGGGTTTTGGCCGGGGAGCTGTTTTTT. Amino acid sequence: CASSEYGVLAGELFF. Based on the CDR3 plus reference TRBV25-1 and TRBJ2-2, the full variable domain is EADIYQTPRYLVIGTGKKITLECSQTMGHDKMYWYQQDPGMELHLIHYSYGVNSTEKGDLSSESTVSRIRTEHFPLTLESARPSHTSQYLCASSEYGVLAGELFFGEGSRLTVL.

The genes are TRBV27 and TRBJ2-2; D may match TRBD1 or TRBD2 (6 bases each). Germline V gene lookup returns CDR1 MNHEY and CDR2 SMNVEV (reference sequence). Trimming took 5 bases from V and 8 from J, leaving 9 bases between them. CDR3 length: 12 amino acids. The CDR3 sequence is CASSPGAGELFF. The CDR3 DNA sequence: TGTGCCAGCAGTCCGGGGGCAGGGGAGCTGTTTTTT.

The genes are TRBV30 and TRBJ1-6, with 8 bases aligning to TRBD1. The CDR3 contains 14 residues. CDR1 and CDR2 (germline): GTSNPN, SVGIG (reference sequence). V lost 0 bases, J lost 10 bases, and 5 bases stayed unmatched. CDR3 sequence reads: CAWSVSGGGSPLHF. The CDR3 nucleotides are TGTGCCTGGAGTGTATCAGGGGGCGGCTCACCCCTCCACTTT. The variable domain in full, completed from reference TRBV30 and TRBJ1-6, reads SQTIHQWPATLVQPVGSPLSLECTVEGTSNPNLYWYRQAAGRGLQLLFYSVGIGQISSEVPQNLSASRPQDRQFILSSKKLLLSDSGFYLCAWSVSGGGSPLHFGNGTRLTVT.

The V and J genes are TRBV7-3 and TRBJ1-1; D perhaps matches TRBD1 (5 bases). Trimming pared 4 bases from V and 1 base from J, leaving 7 bases between. The CDR3 length is 13 residues. Germline loops: CDR1 SGHTA, CDR2 FQGTGA. This CDR3 reads CASSSQGNTEAFF. The CDR3 nucleotides read TGTGCCAGCAGCTCCCAGGGGAACACTGAAGCTTTCTTT.